The present T cell receptor beta chain was sequenced within a study of T-cell reconstitution after alpha-beta-depleted transplantation in children. Study observations and caveats: Roughly two months post-transplant, alpha-beta T cells reportedly originated from several hundred graft clones that had expanded.

This clonotype was detected ten times or more. Its antigen is as yet unknown. Germline CDR1 MNHEY, CDR2 SVGAGI. The CDR3 covers 13 residues. V lost 0 bases and J 5 bases, leaving 4 bases between the germline ends. Library preparation (for TCRbeta) was performed with unique molecular identifiers. TCRdb itself ran the PCR reads through MiXCR, one entry per CDR3 protein. The profile shows approximately 30,000 distinct CDR3 sequences, about 6.7% of them singletons. Here the sequenced sample was peripheral blood, taken 60 days after TCRalphabeta/CD19-depleted stem cell transplant. This clonotype originated in a child under two years old who had a stem cell transplant for acute myeloid leukemia, so the T cells may come from the graft donor. This chain links TRBV6-5 with TRBJ2-2; D not resolved. The CDR3 nucleotides are TGTGCCAGCAGTTACTCGGTTACCGGGGAGCTGTTTTTT. Translating it yields CASSYSVTGELFF.